These 18 T cell receptor beta chains came from one sample sequenced in a study of blood T cell repertoires in COVID-19. TCRdb keeps only in-frame clones here, not all; method: immunoSEQ multiplex PCR. The sample consists of around 76,000 clones, around nine tenths of them appearing once. The sample comprised peripheral blood. These receptors were taken from a human donor in a cohort sampled during active COVID-19.

The chain has TRBV6-6 and TRBJ1-5; 7 nucleotides align to TRBD1. Germline values: CDR1 MNHNY, CDR2 SVGAGI (reference sequence). The CDR3 has 15 amino acids. V was pared by 5 bases and J by 5 bases, with 9 bases of the junction left unmatched. The CDR3 sequence is CASSPGQVQDQPQHF. Here the CDR3 DNA reads TGTGCCAGCAGTCCAGGACAGGTTCAGGATCAGCCCCAGCATTTT.

This sequence joins TRBV10-3 and TRBJ2-1, with a tentative D call TRBD2 (6 bases). The CDR3 consists of 18 residues. Germline CDR1 and CDR2: ENHRY and SYGVKD. V was clipped by 6 bases and J by 0 bases, with 21 bases between them. The CDR3 is CAIRQVVADTYSYNEQFF. In nucleotides, the CDR3 is TGTGCCATCAGGCAGGTGGTAGCGGATACCTACTCCTACAATGAGCAGTTCTTC.

The chain uses TRBV4-1 and TRBJ1-2, with unresolved D. V gave up 3 bases and J gave up 2 bases, with 16 bases separating them. The CDR3 covers 16 residues. CDR1 is MGHRA, CDR2 YSYEKL, per germline. CDR3 protein: CASSHPLTLLNYGYTF. CDR3 in DNA: TGCGCCAGCAGCCACCCCTTGACATTGTTAAACTATGGCTACACCTTC.

The genes are TRBV20-1 and TRBJ1-5; possibly TRBD1 for D (6 bases). The germline V gene encodes CDR1 DFQATT and CDR2 SNEGSKA (reference sequence). V was shortened by 3 bases and J by 3 bases, with 9 bases between the two germline ends. The CDR3 has 13 residues. In nucleotides, the CDR3 is TGCAGTGCTAGTGCAGGGGCCAATCAGCCCCAGCATTTT. This codes for CSASAGANQPQHF.

The chain carries TRBV9 and TRBJ1-6; D not resolved. Between the trimmed V and J ends, which lost 2 bases and 10 bases, there was a span of 13 bases. Germline loops: CDR1 SGDLS, CDR2 YYNGEE. The CDR3 is 14 residues long. CDR3 sequence reads: CASSVGGSGSPLHF. The DNA for the CDR3 is TGTGCCAGCAGCGTTGGAGGGTCTGGGTCACCCCTCCACTTT.

The chain couples TRBV2 to TRBJ2-7, with TRBD1 identical over 11 bases. The CDR3 length is 15 residues. From germline, CDR1 is SNHLY and CDR2 FYNNEI. V shed 6 bases and J 4 bases; nucleotides not matched to a gene: 8. Here the CDR3 DNA reads TGTGCCAGCAGCGAGGGGGGACAGGGGGTTTACGAGCAGTACTTC. Protein sequence: CASSEGGQGVYEQYF. The full variable domain, rest sourced from reference TRBV2 and TRBJ2-7, is EPEVTQTPSHQVTQMGQEVILRCVPISNHLYFYWYRQILGQKVEFLVSFYNNEISEKSEIFDDQFSVERPDGSNFTLKIRSTKLEDSAMYFCASSEGGQGVYEQYFGPGTRLTVT.

The chain carries TRBV18 and TRBJ2-3; 7 bases are a match to TRBD2. V lost 0 bases, J lost 5 bases, and 5 bases stayed unmatched. CDR3 length equals 15 residues. Germline V gives CDR1 KGHSH, CDR2 LQKENI. CDR3 loop: CASSPPGTTLDTQYF. The CDR3 DNA reads as TGTGCCAGCTCACCACCCGGGACTACTCTAGATACGCAGTATTTT.

The genes are TRBV2 and TRBJ2-3, with 11 bases that match TRBD1. Trimming removed 8 bases from V and 6 bases from J; junction bases left unmatched: 7. Germline loops: CDR1 SNHLY, CDR2 FYNNEI. The CDR3 is 14 residues long. CDR3 amino acids: CASLGQGARDTQYF. For the CDR3, the DNA is TGTGCCAGCCTCGGACAGGGGGCAAGGGATACGCAGTATTTT.

This chain joins TRBV7-3 and TRBJ2-1; 9 bases are shared with TRBD2. Germline CDR1 and CDR2: SGHTA and FQGTGA. V was clipped by 4 bases and J by 4 bases; unmatched bases: 5. The CDR3 consists of 15 residues. The CDR3 is CASSSSGASYNEQFF. The CDR3 DNA follows: TGTGCCAGCAGCTCTAGCGGGGCGAGTTACAATGAGCAGTTCTTC.

The chain has TRBV2 and TRBJ2-7; 10 positions agree with TRBD1. Germline V gives CDR1 SNHLY, CDR2 FYNNEI. J gave up 2 bases and V 6 bases, and 1 base lay outside the gene matches. This CDR3 region has 13 residues. CDR3 sequence (DNA): TGTGCCAGCAGGGGACAGGGGACCTACGAGCAGTACTTC. Encoded protein: CASRGQGTYEQYF.

For the CDR3, the DNA is TGTGCCAGCAGCTTATCGGGTTCCAAAAACATTCAGTACTTC. This sequence encodes CASSLSGSKNIQYF. J is TRBJ2-4 and V is TRBV11-2; D remains unclear. Germline-derived CDR1 and CDR2 are SGHAT and FQNNGV. V dropped 2 bases and J dropped 2 bases, with 7 bases sitting between them. CDR3 length: 14 residues. Supplemented by reference TRBV11-2 and TRBJ2-4, the full variable domain reads EAGVAQSPRYKIIEKRQSVAFWCNPISGHATLYWYQQILGQGPKLLIQFQNNGVVDDSQLPKDRFSAERLKGVDSTLKIQPAKLEDSAVYLCASSLSGSKNIQYFGAGTRLSVL.

The chain employs TRBV11-1 and TRBJ2-1; D possibly corresponds to TRBD2 (6 bases). The CDR3 runs to 15 residues. V shed 7 bases and J shed 4 bases, with 17 bases lying between them. Looked up from germline, CDR1 is SGHAT and CDR2 is FQDESV (reference sequence). CDR3 residues: CASTSGEAGYNEQFF. The CDR3 coding sequence is TGTGCCAGCACTTCGGGAGAGGCAGGGTACAATGAGCAGTTCTTC.

CDR3 nucleotide sequence: TGTGCCAGCAGCGTAGGGGCGGGGAAAAGGGACGAGCAGTACTTC. Protein sequence: CASSVGAGKRDEQYF. The chain couples TRBV9 to TRBJ2-7; D is possibly TRBD2 (6 bases). The V end lost 0 bases, the J end lost 5 bases, and 15 bases lay between the germline ends. Per germline, CDR1 SGDLS and CDR2 YYNGEE. This CDR3 spans 15 amino acids.

The chain uses TRBV19 and TRBJ2-5; D uncertain. Germline V gives CDR1 LNHDA, CDR2 SQIVND (reference sequence). This CDR3 is built from 13 residues. Trimming removed 10 bases at V and 5 bases at J, with 17 bases between. As DNA, the CDR3 is TGTGCCAAACCTTGGCGGTCCGTGGAGACCCAGTACTTC. This encodes CAKPWRSVETQYF.

This clone has only one observation. V gene TRBV3-1 (or the pseudogene TRBV3-2) combines with J gene TRBJ1-1, with TRBD1 matching 8 bases. Per the germline V gene, CDR1 is LGHDT and CDR2 is YNNKEL (reference sequence). Unmatched junction bases numbered 14, after V lost 1 base and J lost 10 bases. The CDR3 contains 16 residues. CDR3 sequence (DNA): TGTGCCAGCAGCCAAGCGCCGGGACAGGTTATCGTTGGAGCTTTCTTT. It encodes CASSQAPGQVIVGAFF.

The V and J genes are TRBV7-2 and TRBJ1-3, with 9 nucleotides matching TRBD1. Germline CDR1 and CDR2: SGHTA and FQGNSA. Unmatched junction bases numbered 6, after V lost 5 bases and J lost 4 bases. The CDR3 length is 15 residues. CDR3 residues: CASSQGQGRGNTIYF. The CDR3, as DNA: TGTGCCAGCAGCCAAGGACAGGGGCGCGGAAACACCATATATTTT.

J is TRBJ2-7 and V is TRBV20-1; possibly TRBD1 for D (5 bases). Trimming cost V 6 bases and J 7 bases, with 13 bases left between them. From germline, CDR1 is DFQATT and CDR2 SNEGSKA (reference sequence). The CDR3 covers 11 residues. CDR3 sequence: CSAVGAREQYF. DNA for the CDR3: TGCAGTGCGGTTGGGGCCAGAGAGCAGTACTTC.

CDR3: CASSYSMDRESPLHF. In nucleotides, the CDR3 is TGTGCCAGCAGTTACTCGATGGACAGGGAATCACCCCTCCACTTT. The chain combines TRBV6-5 with TRBJ1-6; 8 bases align to TRBD1. J gave up 10 bases and V 0 bases, and 5 bases lay outside the gene matches. This CDR3 has 15 amino acids. Germline V gene data show CDR1 as MNHEY and CDR2 as SVGAGI.